These 28 T cell receptor beta chains came from one sample sequenced in a study of blood T cell repertoires in COVID-19. Method: immunoSEQ multiplex PCR; TCRdb's copy keeps in-frame clones and lacks some. The data hold hundreds of thousands of clones, with 87% observed a single time. Sequenced: peripheral blood. All receptors come from a woman between 50 and 59 years old with COVID-19, enrolled during active disease.

The V and J genes are TRBV29-1 and TRBJ2-2; 8 nucleotides align to TRBD2. Germline V CDR1 and CDR2: SQVTM, ANQGSEA. Trimming at V came to 4 bases and at J to 5 bases, leaving 6 bases not matched to a gene. The CDR3 contains 14 residues. CDR3 in amino acids: CSVVPRLATGELFF. Written as DNA, the CDR3 is TGCAGCGTTGTTCCGAGACTAGCGACCGGGGAGCTGTTTTTT.

This clone came up once. The chain uses TRBV5-1 and TRBJ1-1, with 8 bases matching TRBD1. CDR3 size: 14 residues. CDR1 SGHRS and CDR2 YFSETQ come from the germline V gene. J lost 0 bases, V lost 4 bases, and 2 bases had no gene match. The CDR3 spells CASSTGGVNTEAFF. Here the CDR3 DNA reads TGCGCCAGCAGCACAGGGGGAGTGAACACTGAAGCTTTCTTT.

The V gene is TRBV15, the J gene TRBJ2-2; 8 bases are a match to TRBD2. With 1 base clipped from V and 1 base from J, the junction kept 2 bases outside the gene matches. The CDR3 consists of 16 residues. CDR1 and CDR2 from the germline V gene are LNHNV and YYDKDF (reference sequence). CDR3 in DNA: TGTGCCACCAGCAGAGGCGGGAGGCGGAACACCGGGGAGCTGTTTTTT. As protein: CATSRGGRRNTGELFF.

The V and J genes are TRBV15 and TRBJ2-7; 7 nucleotides line up with TRBD2. Germline values: CDR1 LNHNV, CDR2 YYDKDF (reference sequence). The CDR3 spans 12 residues. J was trimmed by 2 bases and V by 8 bases; bases with no gene match: 3. The CDR3 DNA reads TGTGCCACCGGGAGGGGAACCTACGAGCAGTACTTC. This codes for CATGRGTYEQYF.

The rearrangement links TRBV9 to TRBJ1-1, with D unresolved. CDR1 and CDR2 from the germline V gene are SGDLS and YYNGEE. V was trimmed by 4 bases and J by 0 bases, leaving 13 bases between them. The CDR3 has 15 amino acids. DNA for the CDR3: TGTGCCAGCAGCCCTCAACTTGATGTGAACACTGAAGCTTTCTTT. Translation gives CASSPQLDVNTEAFF.

The chain combines TRBV5-6 with TRBJ2-2; 7 bases line up with TRBD1. V was clipped by 0 bases and J by 2 bases; unmatched bases: 4. CDR3 size: 16 residues. Germline CDR1 is SGHDT and CDR2 is YYEEEE. CDR3 protein: CASSLGGGGNTGELFF. In DNA form, the CDR3 reads TGTGCCAGCAGCTTGGGAGGGGGCGGAAACACCGGGGAGCTGTTTTTT.

This rearrangement joins TRBV5-1 to TRBJ2-3; the match to TRBD2 covers 8 bases. The CDR3 is 17 residues long. Germline V CDR1 and CDR2: SGHRS, YFSETQ. The ends lost 0 bases at V and 5 bases at J; junction bases unmatched: 11. The CDR3 coding sequence is TGCGCCAGCAGCTTGGCCATGAGCGGGAGTGCAGGAGATACGCAGTATTTT. The encoded protein is CASSLAMSGSAGDTQYF.

This rearrangement joins TRBV11-3 to TRBJ2-7, with no clear D. CDR3 length: 11 amino acids. The V end was cut by 5 bases, the J end by 1 base, with 3 bases between. CDR1 and CDR2 from the germline V gene are SGHNT and YENEEA. CDR3 in DNA: TGTGCCAGCAGCCAGTCCTACGAGCAGTACTTC. Protein sequence: CASSQSYEQYF.

The chain employs TRBV29-1 and TRBJ1-2; 12 nucleotides match TRBD1. V trimming: 4 bases; J trimming: 4 bases; junction bases outside the gene matches: 7. The CDR3 covers 15 residues. Germline V gives CDR1 SQVTM, CDR2 ANQGSEA. The DNA of the CDR3 is TGCAGCGTTGGGGGACAGGGGGCGTCCGTCTATGGCTACACCTTC. Protein: CSVGGQGASVYGYTF.

V is TRBV20-1 and J is TRBJ1-3; TRBD1 aligns across 7 bases. Germline trimming cut 6 bases from V and 6 bases from J; bases unmatched to any gene: 8. The CDR3 has 13 residues. CDR1 DFQATT and CDR2 SNEGSKA come from the germline V gene (reference sequence). The DNA of the CDR3 is TGCAGTGCGAGTCAGGGGACAGAAAACACCATATATTTT. Translated, it gives CSASQGTENTIYF.

This clone came up once. CDR3 coding DNA: TGTGCCAGCAGCGCCCGGAGTAGCGGGAACACCGGGGAGCTGTTTTTT. It yields the protein CASSARSSGNTGELFF. This chain connects TRBV6-4 to TRBJ2-2; possibly TRBD2 for D (6 bases). Germline values: CDR1 MRHNA, CDR2 SNTAGT. This CDR3 comprises 16 residues. Trimming shortened V by 6 bases and J by 1 base, and 15 bases separated the two germline ends.

CDR3 loop: CASSLDGKVQETQYF. The DNA for the CDR3 is TGTGCCAGCAGCTTAGACGGGAAGGTTCAAGAGACCCAGTACTTC. V is TRBV7-2 and J is TRBJ2-5; D perhaps matches TRBD2 (5 bases). CDR1 is SGHTA and CDR2 is FQGNSA in the germline V gene. The V end lost 1 base, the J end lost 2 bases, and 11 bases lay between the germline ends. The CDR3 spans 15 residues. The full variable domain, completed using reference TRBV7-2 and TRBJ2-5, is GAGVSQSPSNKVTEKGKDVELRCDPISGHTALYWYRQSLGQGLEFLIYFQGNSAPDKSGLPSDRFSAERTGGSVSTLTIQRTQQEDSAVYLCASSLDGKVQETQYFGPGTRLLVL.

The chain is built from TRBV6-2 or TRBV6-3 and TRBJ2-1; 7 positions agree with TRBD2. The V segment lost 5 bases and the J segment 1 base; nucleotides outside the gene matches: 2. The CDR3 extends over 14 amino acids. CDR1 and CDR2 (germline): MNHEY, SVGEGT. The CDR3 loop is CASSSGTSYNEQFF. The CDR3 DNA sequence: TGTGCCAGCAGTAGCGGGACTTCCTACAATGAGCAGTTCTTC.

The rearrangement joins TRBV15 to TRBJ2-7; 8 bases agree with TRBD2. Germline V gene lookup returns CDR1 LNHNV and CDR2 YYDKDF (reference sequence). J gave up 5 bases and V 1 base, and 7 bases lay outside the gene matches. The CDR3 is 15 residues long. CDR3 in DNA: TGTGCCACCAGCAGAGGTGGCGTCGGGAGGGACGAGCAGTACTTC. Translating it yields CATSRGGVGRDEQYF.

This chain connects TRBV9 to TRBJ1-2, with 9 positions matching TRBD1. Germline-derived CDR1 and CDR2 are SGDLS and YYNGEE. CDR3 length equals 14 residues. Trimming took 0 bases from V and 8 from J; bases not matched to a gene: 5. The CDR3 loop is CASSVETGGAGYTF. Written as DNA, the CDR3 is TGTGCCAGCAGCGTAGAAACAGGGGGCGCCGGCTACACCTTC. The full variable domain, with the rest looked up from reference TRBV9 and TRBJ1-2, is DSGVTQTPKHLITATGQRVTLRCSPRSGDLSVYWYQQSLDQGLQFLIQYYNGEERAKGNILERFSAQQFPDLHSELNLSSLELGDSALYFCASSVETGGAGYTFGSGTRLTVV.

This chain uses TRBV11-2 with TRBJ2-7, with D uncertain. Germline V gene data show CDR1 as SGHAT and CDR2 as FQNNGV. CDR3 length: 13 residues. V lost 4 bases, J lost 4 bases, and 11 bases lay in between. Here the CDR3 DNA reads TGTGCCAGCAGCTCGATTTACAGTTACGAGCAGTACTTC. This encodes CASSSIYSYEQYF. The entire variable domain, with the rest obtained from reference TRBV11-2 and TRBJ2-7, is as follows: EAGVAQSPRYKIIEKRQSVAFWCNPISGHATLYWYQQILGQGPKLLIQFQNNGVVDDSQLPKDRFSAERLKGVDSTLKIQPAKLEDSAVYLCASSSIYSYEQYFGPGTRLTVT.

CDR3 sequence reads: CASSGRQGRFLYTEAFF. Here the CDR3 DNA reads TGCGCCAGCAGTGGAAGACAGGGTAGGTTTTTGTACACTGAAGCTTTCTTT. This chain joins TRBV10-2 and TRBJ1-1; 7 bases are shared with TRBD1. Unmatched junction bases numbered 14, after V lost 4 bases and J lost 3 bases. CDR1 is WSHSY, CDR2 SAAADI, per germline. This CDR3 contains 17 residues.

The rearrangement uses TRBV7-2 and TRBJ2-7, with 11 bases identical to TRBD1. V dropped 5 bases and J dropped 4; count of bases not matched to a gene: 7. Germline V CDR1 and CDR2: SGHTA, FQGNSA. The CDR3 spans 15 residues. The chain's CDR3 is CASSPGTGGSYEQYF. CDR3 DNA: TGTGCCAGCAGCCCCGGGACAGGGGGTTCTTACGAGCAGTACTTC.

This sequence joins TRBV19 and TRBJ1-2; weak D call: TRBD1 (5 bases). Looked up from germline, CDR1 is LNHDA and CDR2 is SQIVND (reference sequence). V lost 2 bases and J lost 0, with 13 bases in between. There are 16 residues in the CDR3. The CDR3 DNA reads TGTGCCAGTAGTATAAGCCGGGTCAGGGCTAACTATGGCTACACCTTC. This encodes CASSISRVRANYGYTF.

The chain carries TRBV2 and TRBJ1-1; unclear D gene. Trimming shortened V by 1 base and J by 0 bases, and 6 bases separated the two germline ends. This CDR3 contains 14 residues. Germline CDR1 SNHLY, CDR2 FYNNEI. CDR3 nucleotide sequence: TGTGCCAGCAGTGAAGGGCACCTGAACACTGAAGCTTTCTTT. Its translation: CASSEGHLNTEAFF.

DNA for the CDR3: TGTGCCAGCAGTAGGGGACAGGGGGTTGGACAGCCCCAGCATTTT. Translated: CASSRGQGVGQPQHF. The gene calls are TRBV6-5 and TRBJ1-5, with 11 bases that match TRBD1. The length of the CDR3 is 15 residues. V trimming: 5 bases; J trimming: 7 bases; junction bases outside the gene matches: 7. Per germline, CDR1 MNHEY and CDR2 SVGAGI.

The CDR3 DNA reads TGTGCCAGCAGTTACGGGGGGGCAGGATATGGCTACACCTTC. It specifies CASSYGGAGYGYTF. The rearrangement uses TRBV6-6 and TRBJ1-2; D might be TRBD1 (6 bases). The V and J ends lost 2 bases and 5 bases respectively, with 12 bases between them. Germline V gene sequence: CDR1 MNHNY, CDR2 SVGAGI (reference sequence). This CDR3 is 14 amino acids long.

This clone was seen ten or more times. The CDR3 DNA sequence: TGCGCCAGCAGCCAGGGACAGAACTATGGCTACACCTTC. Translation: CASSQGQNYGYTF. The rearrangement joins TRBV5-1 to TRBJ1-2; 7 bases align to TRBD1. The J segment lost 2 bases and the V segment lost 4 bases, leaving 2 bases of the junction unmatched. The CDR3 loop spans 13 amino acids. Germline loops: CDR1 SGHRS, CDR2 YFSETQ.

The CDR3 bases are TGTGCCAGCAGTTCCCCCGGGACTAGGTTCACCGGGGAGCTGTTTTTT. Translating gives CASSSPGTRFTGELFF. The genes are TRBV6-5 and TRBJ2-2; the match to TRBD2 covers 8 bases. The germline V gene encodes CDR1 MNHEY and CDR2 SVGAGI. J lost 4 bases, V lost 4 bases, and 8 bases had no gene match. This CDR3 has 16 residues.

With regard to this clone: The same CDR3 also results from other DNA sequences found in this sample. V and J are TRBV24-1 and TRBJ2-3, with unresolved D. This CDR3 region has 14 residues. The germline gives CDR1 KGHDR, CDR2 SFDVKD. Trimming stripped 4 bases from V and 0 bases from J, with 7 bases between. The CDR3 nucleotides read TGTGCCACCAGTGACCCCGGGAGCACAGATACGCAGTATTTT. The encoded protein is CATSDPGSTDTQYF.

The chain is built from TRBV3-1 (or the pseudogene TRBV3-2) and TRBJ2-7; D uncertain. This CDR3 is built from 14 residues. From germline, CDR1 is LGHDT and CDR2 YNNKEL (reference sequence). The V and J ends lost 1 base and 3 bases respectively, with 10 bases between them. The CDR3 here is CASSQGLEHYEQYF. CDR3 nucleotide sequence: TGTGCCAGCAGCCAAGGGCTAGAGCACTACGAGCAGTACTTC.

V and J are TRBV7-2 and TRBJ2-7, with TRBD2 matching over 7 bases. This CDR3 is 14 amino acids long. Germline V gene sequence: CDR1 SGHTA, CDR2 FQGNSA. The V gene end was trimmed by 5 bases and the J gene end by 1 base; junction bases not matched to a gene: 5. CDR3 in DNA: TGTGCCAGCAGCGACCTAGCGGCTTCCTACGAGCAGTACTTC. It is translated as CASSDLAASYEQYF.

The chain has TRBV19 and TRBJ1-6; no reliable D call. The CDR3 has 14 amino acids. The germline V gene has CDR1 LNHDA and CDR2 SQIVND (reference sequence). Trimming took 6 bases from V and 9 from J, leaving 15 bases between them. CDR3 region: CASSLARTGSPLHF. In nucleotides, the CDR3 is TGTGCCAGTAGCCTAGCTCGGACGGGTTCACCCCTCCACTTT.